This is a list of T cell receptor beta chains from one sample in a study of a mutant IDH1 vaccine in newly diagnosed glioma. The assay was immunoSEQ multiplex PCR, and TCRdb's table has in-frame clones only and misses some. Counted here are about 110,000 clones, 85% to 90% occurring once; the ten biggest clones make up around 0.61%. These receptors have no identified antigens. The sample here was PBMCs, taken from a glioma patient whose treatment included an IDH1 peptide vaccine. These receptors originate from a woman aged 50 to 65 with glioma. Both conserved end residues are part of each CDR3. The order of the fields is D gene, J gene, clone size, V gene, CDR3 DNA, CDR3 protein. D genes are given only for firm matches. The size entry is marked missing in some rows and otherwise reads once, few, many or a size class.

d_gene: -; j_gene: TRBJ2-2; abundance: -; v_gene: TRBV29-1; CDR3nt: TGCAGCGTCGAAATTACAATGAACACCGGGGAGCTGTTTTTT; CDR3aa: CSVEITMNTGELFF
d_gene: TRBD2; j_gene: TRBJ2-3; abundance: -; v_gene: TRBV27; CDR3nt: TGTGCCAGTGGGACTAGCCCAGATACGCAGTATTTT; CDR3aa: CASGTSPDTQYF
d_gene: -; j_gene: TRBJ1-5; abundance: -; v_gene: TRBV5-4; CDR3nt: TGTGCCAGCAGCAACGGACGGGGCAATCAGCCCCAGCATTTT; CDR3aa: CASSNGRGNQPQHF
d_gene: -; j_gene: TRBJ2-6; abundance: -; v_gene: TRBV19; CDR3nt: TGTGCCAGTAGTATAGGGGGACGGGGCTCTGGGGCCAACGTCCTGACTTTC; CDR3aa: CASSIGGRGSGANVLTF
d_gene: -; j_gene: TRBJ1-2; abundance: -; v_gene: TRBV6-5; CDR3nt: TGTGCCAGCAGACTCACGGGCTATGGCTACACCTTC; CDR3aa: CASRLTGYGYTF
d_gene: -; j_gene: TRBJ2-5; abundance: -; v_gene: TRBV30; CDR3nt: TGTGCCTGGAGTGTACAGGGCCTCCTGGAGACCCAGTACTTC; CDR3aa: CAWSVQGLLETQYF
d_gene: -; j_gene: TRBJ2-7; abundance: -; v_gene: TRBV5-6; CDR3nt: TGTGCCAGCAGCTTACCCGGGGTAACCTACGAGCAGTACTTC; CDR3aa: CASSLPGVTYEQYF
d_gene: TRBD1; j_gene: TRBJ2-7; abundance: -; v_gene: TRBV30; CDR3nt: TGTGCCTGGAAACGGACAGGGTCCGAGCAGTACTTC; CDR3aa: CAWKRTGSEQYF
d_gene: -; j_gene: TRBJ2-1; abundance: -; v_gene: TRBV14; CDR3nt: TGTGCCAGCAGCCAAGGTGGGTGGAGCTCCTACAATGAGCAGTTCTTC; CDR3aa: CASSQGGWSSYNEQFF
d_gene: -; j_gene: TRBJ1-2; abundance: -; v_gene: TRBV10-2; CDR3nt: TGCGCCAGCAGCCTCGGGCCCGAGGTCTTGGGCTACACCTTC; CDR3aa: CASSLGPEVLGYTF
d_gene: -; j_gene: TRBJ2-5; abundance: -; v_gene: TRBV6-5; CDR3nt: TGTGCCAGCAGTTACGGGTGGGAGACCCAGTACTTC; CDR3aa: CASSYGWETQYF
d_gene: TRBD1; j_gene: TRBJ2-1; abundance: -; v_gene: TRBV25-1; CDR3nt: TGTGCCAGCAGTGAATGGGAGACAGGGGGCGGGTACAATGAGCAGTTCTTC; CDR3aa: CASSEWETGGGYNEQFF
d_gene: TRBD1; j_gene: TRBJ1-6; abundance: -; v_gene: TRBV28; CDR3nt: TGTGCCAGCAGTACCGAACAGGGGGGATATAATTCACCCCTCCACTTT; CDR3aa: CASSTEQGGYNSPLHF
d_gene: -; j_gene: TRBJ1-1; abundance: -; v_gene: TRBV5-6; CDR3nt: TGTGCCAGCAGCTCCAGGTCCTACACTGAAGCTTTCTTT; CDR3aa: CASSSRSYTEAFF
d_gene: -; j_gene: TRBJ2-2; abundance: once; v_gene: TRBV4-1; CDR3nt: TGCGCCAGCAGCGGCGGGACCAACACCGGGGAGCTGTTTTTT; CDR3aa: CASSGGTNTGELFF
d_gene: TRBD1; j_gene: TRBJ1-1; abundance: -; v_gene: TRBV19; CDR3nt: TGTGCCAGTAGGAGACAGGGGCTGAACACTGAAGCTTTCTTT; CDR3aa: CASRRQGLNTEAFF
d_gene: -; j_gene: TRBJ2-7; abundance: -; v_gene: TRBV6-6; CDR3nt: TGTGCCAGCAGTTACTGGGGTACGAACTACGAGCAGTACTTC; CDR3aa: CASSYWGTNYEQYF
d_gene: -; j_gene: TRBJ1-5; abundance: -; v_gene: TRBV15; CDR3nt: TGTGCCACCAGCCCCGCCAGCCCCAATCGGCCCCAGCATTTT; CDR3aa: CATSPASPNRPQHF
d_gene: TRBD1; j_gene: TRBJ1-1; abundance: -; v_gene: TRBV13; CDR3nt: TGTGCCAGCAGCCCCGGACAGGGTAACACTGAAGCTTTCTTT; CDR3aa: CASSPGQGNTEAFF
d_gene: -; j_gene: TRBJ2-3; abundance: -; v_gene: TRBV27; CDR3nt: TGTGCCAGCAGTTTATCGTCGGCTAGCTGGGTTGTTAGGCAGTATTTT; CDR3aa: CASSLSSASWVVRQYF